Each of the 2 T cell receptor beta chains below was sequenced from the same sample in a study of control samples from healthy donors and cancer patients. Clones were sequenced by immunoSEQ multiplex PCR, and TCRdb holds only the in-frame ones, with some missing. The table shows around 110,000 clones, with more than 80% occurring only once. Material for sequencing was PBMCs. These receptors all come from a woman in her fifties or sixties with colorectal cancer.

This chain connects TRBV7-8 to TRBJ1-5; possibly TRBD1 for D (6 bases). The CDR3 has 15 residues. Trimming removed 3 bases at V and 11 bases at J, with 20 bases between. From germline, CDR1 is SGHVS and CDR2 FQNEAQ. The CDR3: CASSLVGQPQGAQHF. CDR3 bases: TGTGCCAGCAGCTTGGTTGGACAGCCCCAAGGAGCCCAGCATTTT.

This clone was observed a few times. This chain links TRBV19 with TRBJ2-2; TRBD1 matches at 7 bases. Unmatched junction bases numbered 9, after V lost 5 bases and J lost 3 bases. Germline loops: CDR1 LNHDA, CDR2 SQIVND (reference sequence). This CDR3 has 16 amino acids. The DNA for the CDR3 is TGTGCCAGTAGTCAGAACAGGGGCTTGGACACCGGGGAGCTGTTTTTT. Protein sequence: CASSQNRGLDTGELFF.